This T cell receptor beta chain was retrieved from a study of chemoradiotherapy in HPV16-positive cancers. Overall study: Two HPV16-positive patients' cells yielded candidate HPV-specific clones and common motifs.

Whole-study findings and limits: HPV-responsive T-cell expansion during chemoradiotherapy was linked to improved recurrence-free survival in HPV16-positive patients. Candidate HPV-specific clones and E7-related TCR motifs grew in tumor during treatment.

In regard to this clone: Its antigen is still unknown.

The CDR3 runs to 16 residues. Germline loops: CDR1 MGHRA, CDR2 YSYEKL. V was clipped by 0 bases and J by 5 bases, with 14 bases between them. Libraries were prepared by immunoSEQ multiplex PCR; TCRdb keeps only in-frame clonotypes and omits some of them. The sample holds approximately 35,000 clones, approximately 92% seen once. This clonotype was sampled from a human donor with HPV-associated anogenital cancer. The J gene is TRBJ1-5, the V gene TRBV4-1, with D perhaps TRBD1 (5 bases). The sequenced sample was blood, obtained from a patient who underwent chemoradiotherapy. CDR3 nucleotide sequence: TGCGCCAGCAGCCAAGATTGGGGGTTACCCCATCAGCCCCAGCATTTT. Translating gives CASSQDWGLPHQPQHF.